This T cell receptor beta chain derives from a study of PD-L1 blockade in urothelial cancer. Study-wide context: Samples came from 3 weeks, at the second dose, and 6 weeks into treatment. Among blood samples, the median T cell count was some 140,000.

Using immunoSEQ multiplex PCR, the repertoire was profiled, and TCRdb retains in-frame clones only, with some absent. The table shows approximately 120,000 clones, with about 82% occurring only once. On this clone: Its antigen is currently unknown.

This CDR3 is 18 amino acids long. The V end was cut by 1 base, the J end by 0 bases, with 19 bases between. Germline assignment: CDR1 SGHDN and CDR2 FVKESK. Study outcomes and limitations: When measured at 3 weeks, tumor-associated blood clones expanded more in durable-benefit patients.

Time point of the sample: peripheral blood 6 weeks after treatment start. Between 1 and 8 samples, pretreatment and on-treatment, were given by each patient. The TCR was taken from a man aged 50-59 years with urothelial cancer. The sample here was PBMCs, taken around atezolizumab (anti-PD-L1) treatment. The chain uses TRBV14 and TRBJ2-7; a weak D match, TRBD2 (7 bases). DNA for the CDR3: TGTGCCAGCAGCCAAGTCGGGGGGCTTGCGTCTAGCTCCTACGAGCAGTACTTC. Protein product: CASSQVGGLASSSYEQYF.